This T cell receptor (beta chain) originates from a study of cytomegalovirus exposure and HLA in healthy donors. The PCR was carried out with 60 Vbeta primers and 13 Jbeta primers. Repertoires were generated with immunoSEQ multiplex PCR, while TCRdb's copy carries only in-frame clones and drops some. This table holds roughly 120,000 clones, roughly 80% found once. V was trimmed by 1 base and J by 5 bases, leaving 26 bases between them. Germline V gives CDR1 MGHRA, CDR2 YSYEKL. The CDR3 runs to 19 residues. Study-wide points: TCR beta chain V- and J-gene trimming was linked, in a later analysis, to a missense variant in DCLRE1C.

With respect to this clone: Its antigen is not identified.

This chain joins TRBV4-1 and TRBJ1-1; the D gene is possibly TRBD1 (5 bases). The sequence derives from a man aged 30 to 39 in good health and CMV-seropositive. The source material was PBMCs. The CDR3 bases are TGCGCCAGCAGCCAAGCTCTAATCCGAACAACCAAGGGGTCGACTGAAGCTTTCTTT. This gives the protein CASSQALIRTTKGSTEAFF.